This T cell receptor (beta chain) was recorded in a study of cytomegalovirus exposure and HLA in healthy donors. Findings and limits, study-wide: The tendency of first-cohort TCR clusters to co-occur in the 120 or so validation repertoires was the finding of a later analysis.

As concerns this clone: Antigen: not known.

V was pared by 1 base and J by 0 bases, with 6 bases of the junction left unmatched. The germline V gene has CDR1 SGHTA and CDR2 FQGNSA. This CDR3 contains 18 residues. Data came from immunoSEQ multiplex PCR; TCRdb stores just in-frame clones and leaves some out. The sample holds roughly 200,000 clones; around nine tenths are singletons and the top ten take 7.2%. The J gene is TRBJ1-5, the V gene TRBV7-2; 10 bases fit TRBD1. The sample was PBMCs. The clonotype comes from a man aged 25 to 40 in good health and CMV-seropositive. The CDR3 reads CASSLGRQGAGSNQPQHF. For the CDR3, the DNA is TGTGCCAGCAGCTTAGGAAGACAGGGGGCTGGTAGCAATCAGCCCCAGCATTTT.